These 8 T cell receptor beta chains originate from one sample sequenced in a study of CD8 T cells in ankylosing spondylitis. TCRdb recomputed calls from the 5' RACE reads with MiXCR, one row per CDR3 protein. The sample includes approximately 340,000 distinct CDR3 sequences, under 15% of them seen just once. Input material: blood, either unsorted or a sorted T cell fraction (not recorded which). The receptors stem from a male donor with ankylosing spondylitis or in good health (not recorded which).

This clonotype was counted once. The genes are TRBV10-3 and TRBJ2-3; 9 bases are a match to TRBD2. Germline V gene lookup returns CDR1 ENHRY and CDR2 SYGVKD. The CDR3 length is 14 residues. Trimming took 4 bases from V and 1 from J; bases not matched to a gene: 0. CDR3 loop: CAISGGRGTDTQYF. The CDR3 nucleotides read TGTGCCATCAGTGGCGGGAGGGGCACAGATACGCAGTATTTT.

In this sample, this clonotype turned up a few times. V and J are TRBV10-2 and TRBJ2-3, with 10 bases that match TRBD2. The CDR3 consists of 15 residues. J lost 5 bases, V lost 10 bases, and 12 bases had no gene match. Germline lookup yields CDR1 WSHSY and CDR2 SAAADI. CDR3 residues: CATSLAGGRVDTQYF. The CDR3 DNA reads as TGCGCCACCTCCTTAGCGGGGGGCCGTGTAGATACGCAGTATTTT.

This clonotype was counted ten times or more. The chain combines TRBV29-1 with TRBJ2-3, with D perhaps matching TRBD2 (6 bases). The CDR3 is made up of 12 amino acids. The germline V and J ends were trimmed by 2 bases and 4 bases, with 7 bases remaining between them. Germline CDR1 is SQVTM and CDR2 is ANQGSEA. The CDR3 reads CSVESGADTQYF. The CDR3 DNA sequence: TGCAGCGTTGAATCGGGGGCAGATACGCAGTATTTT.

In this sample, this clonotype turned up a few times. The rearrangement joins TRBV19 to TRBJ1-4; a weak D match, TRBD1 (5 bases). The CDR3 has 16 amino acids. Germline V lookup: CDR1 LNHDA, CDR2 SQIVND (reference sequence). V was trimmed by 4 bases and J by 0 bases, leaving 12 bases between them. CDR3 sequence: CASSTGHAATNEKLFF. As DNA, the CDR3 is TGTGCCAGTAGTACCGGACACGCTGCAACTAATGAAAAACTGTTTTTT.

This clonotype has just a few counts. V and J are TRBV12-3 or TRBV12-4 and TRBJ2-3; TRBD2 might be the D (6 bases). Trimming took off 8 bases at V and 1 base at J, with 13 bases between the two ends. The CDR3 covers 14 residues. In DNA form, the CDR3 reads TGTGCCAGCTTCCCGGCTAGCGGCACAGATACGCAGTATTTT. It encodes CASFPASGTDTQYF.

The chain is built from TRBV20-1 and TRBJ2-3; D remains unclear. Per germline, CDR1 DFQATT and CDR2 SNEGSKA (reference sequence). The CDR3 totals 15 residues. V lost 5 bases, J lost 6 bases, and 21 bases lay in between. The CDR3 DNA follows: TGCAGTGCTCCTAGGGCGCAGCTTATAGGGGATACGCAGTATTTT. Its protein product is CSAPRAQLIGDTQYF.

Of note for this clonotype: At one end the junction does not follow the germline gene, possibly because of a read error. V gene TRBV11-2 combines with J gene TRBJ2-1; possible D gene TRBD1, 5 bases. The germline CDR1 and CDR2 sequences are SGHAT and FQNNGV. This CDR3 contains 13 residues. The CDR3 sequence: CASSLAAGNGQFF. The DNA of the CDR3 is TGTGCCAGCAGCTTAGCAGCAGGGAATGGGCAGTTCTTC.

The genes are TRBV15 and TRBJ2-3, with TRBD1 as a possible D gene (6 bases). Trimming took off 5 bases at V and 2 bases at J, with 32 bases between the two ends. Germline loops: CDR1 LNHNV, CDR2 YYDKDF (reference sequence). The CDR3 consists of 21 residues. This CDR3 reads CATSVNLHVRWQGYDTDTQYF. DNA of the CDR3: TGTGCCACCAGCGTTAACCTCCATGTACGGTGGCAGGGGTATGACACAGATACGCAGTATTTT.